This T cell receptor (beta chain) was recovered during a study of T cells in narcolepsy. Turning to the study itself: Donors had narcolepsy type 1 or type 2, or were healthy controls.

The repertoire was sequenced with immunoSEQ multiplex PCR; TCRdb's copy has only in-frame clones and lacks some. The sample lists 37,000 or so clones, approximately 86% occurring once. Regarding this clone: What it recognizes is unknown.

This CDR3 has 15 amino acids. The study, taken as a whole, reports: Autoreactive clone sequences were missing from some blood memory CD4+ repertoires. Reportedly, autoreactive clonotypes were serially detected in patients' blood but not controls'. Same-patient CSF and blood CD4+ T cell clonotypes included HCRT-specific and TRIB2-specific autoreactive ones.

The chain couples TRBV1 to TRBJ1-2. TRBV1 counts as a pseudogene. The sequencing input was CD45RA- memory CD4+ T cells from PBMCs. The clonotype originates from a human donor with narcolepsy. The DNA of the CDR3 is TGCACCAGCAGCCAAGATCGCCGAGGGGAAATAGGCTACACCTTC. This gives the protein CTSSQDRRGEIGYTF.